This T cell receptor beta chain was documented in a study of T cell repertoires in cytomegalovirus infection. At the level of the study: Selected CMV epitopes included recently identified HLA-C-restricted ones as well as well-studied HLA-B-restricted ones. Based on public TCR beta signatures, there were indications of CMV infection and of a matching HLA type.

Each CDR3 protein is one row after TCRdb ran MiXCR on the reads. The table records approximately 990,000 distinct CDR3 sequences, around 32% of them present only once. This CDR3 has 13 amino acids. V lost 5 bases, J lost 1 base, and 8 bases lay in between. Germline V lookup: CDR1 LNHDA, CDR2 SQIVND (reference sequence). Regarding the study as a whole: The ex vivo response showed dominance by HLA-C-restricted CMV-specific TCR beta clonotypes. Individuals carrying CMV plus the relevant HLA were identified by cumulative frequency of public TCR beta families.

About this clonotype itself: What it recognizes is unknown.

This specimen was cultured CD8+ T cells from PBMCs, taken from culture after CMV antigen stimulation. This receptor was taken from a human donor in good health (CMV status not recorded). Some clones in this sample may be carry-over from other donors' samples. The V and J genes are TRBV19 and TRBJ1-1; D unclear. The CDR3 nucleotides read TGTGCCAGTAGTGACGGGTGGAACACTGAAGCTTTCTTT. It is translated as CASSDGWNTEAFF.